This T cell receptor beta chain was captured by sequencing in a study of blood T cell repertoires in COVID-19. The CDR3 is made up of 12 amino acids. Germline CDR1 MNHEY, CDR2 SVGAGI. Trimming shortened V by 6 bases and J by 6 bases, and 11 bases separated the two germline ends. The table came from immunoSEQ multiplex PCR; TCRdb's copy has only in-frame clones and leaves some out. The sample includes approximately 260,000 clones, around 90% seen only once; the top ten take under 2.5%. Sequenced material: peripheral blood. The receptor's source is a woman in her fifties or sixties with COVID-19, enrolled during active disease. The chain recombines TRBV6-5 with TRBJ1-1; D may be TRBD1 (6 bases). The DNA for the CDR3 is TGTGCCAGCAGCTCCGACAGGCCTGAAGCTTTCTTT. The encoded protein is CASSSDRPEAFF.